This TCR beta chain was captured by sequencing in a study of blood T cell repertoires in COVID-19. Study overall: PBMCs, B-cell-depleted T cells, or T cells provided the cDNA or gDNA that made up the material.

Measured with immunoSEQ multiplex PCR; TCRdb has only the in-frame clones, and not every one. The sample has some 68,000 clones, about 90% seen once. The germline CDR1 and CDR2 sequences are SQVTM and ANQGSEA. This CDR3 has 13 amino acids. Trimming pared 7 bases from V and 2 bases from J, leaving 14 bases between. Sequencing used peripheral blood. The clonotype comes from a human donor in a cohort sampled during active COVID-19. The chain combines TRBV29-1 with TRBJ1-1; D ambiguous. This CDR3 reads CSATDIINTEAFF. The CDR3 DNA is TGCAGCGCTACAGACATCATCAACACTGAAGCTTTCTTT.